This T cell receptor beta chain emerged from a study of blood T cells in healthy people across ages. The second PCR ran about 6 to 12 cycles with a sample-barcoded 5' primer and J-beta primers. TCRdb called the 5' RACE reads again in MiXCR, with one record for every CDR3 protein. The sample contains more than 1,400,000 distinct CDR3 sequences, roughly 45% of which appear only once. Findings and limits, study-wide: It was held that diversity estimates obtained from one million T cells represented underestimates.

The table lists this clonotype with many counts. Its antigen remains unknown. The CDR3 contains 14 residues. Losses at the gene ends were 6 bases for V and 3 bases for J; bases not matched to a gene: 5. The chain is built from TRBV12-3 or TRBV12-4 and TRBJ1-5, with 7 bases that match TRBD1. Sequencing was carried out using blood. This receptor was identified in a woman aged 18-29 years in good health. The CDR3 nucleotides read TGTGCCAGCAGCCCGACAGGGACCAATCAGCCCCAGCATTTT. Its protein is CASSPTGTNQPQHF.